This TCR beta chain was identified in a study of glioma-infiltrating T cells. Overall study results and limits: Very few CDR3 sequences were shared between tissue and blood. Above-expected tissue-blood divergence occurred in all gliomas, most in low-grade ones.

Of note for this clonotype: The antigen remains unidentified. A clone one base away is much larger, so this may be a read error.

Using RNA template, CDR3s of TCR alpha and beta were amplified with iRepertoire arm-PCR. One-step reverse transcription and amplification started from approximately 100-400 ng of tissue mRNA or PBMC total RNA. TCRdb re-derived calls from the multiplex PCR reads in MiXCR, one entry per CDR3 protein. There are fewer than 250,000 distinct CDR3 sequences in the sample; approximately 30% occur only once, and 20% to 25% lies in the top ten. The receptor was derived from a human donor with low-grade glioma or glioblastoma, undergoing nonglioma brain surgery, or in good health (not recorded which). The material sequenced was glioma tissue, nonneoplastic brain tissue, or PBMCs (not recorded which).

The CDR3 DNA reads as TGTGCCAGCAGCCAAGATAGGGGACTAGCGGTAAATAAGCAGTTCTTC. The encoded protein is CASSQDRGLAVNKQFF. The genes are TRBV4-2 and TRBJ2-1; TRBD2 matches at 11 bases. From germline, CDR1 is LGHNA and CDR2 YNFKEQ. J was trimmed by 11 bases and V by 0 bases; bases with no gene match: 9. The CDR3 contains 16 residues.